A selection of T cell receptor beta chains follows, all from one sample in a study of response to subunit inactivated influenza vaccine. In TCRdb, the RT-PCR reads were re-called with MiXCR into one record per CDR3 protein. The repertoire has 400,000 to 650,000 distinct CDR3 sequences, 6.5% to 8% of them found once; the top ten carry about an eighth. The input for sequencing was PBMCs from blood, taken about 23 months after vaccination. These receptors all stem from a man aged 45-69 years who received an inactivated influenza vaccine. Each CDR3 is given with its conserved first and last residue. The D gene is left open where the match is weak. Clone size is shown for a subset of rows, as once, few, many or a class of expanded clone.

V: TRBV30
D: TRBD2
size: .
J: TRBJ2-1
DNA: TGTGCCTGGAGTGCAAGATGGACTAGTAGGGATGAGCAGTTCTTC
CDR3: CAWSARWTSRDEQFF

V: TRBV28
D: .
size: .
J: TRBJ1-4
DNA: TGTGCCAGCAGTTTGGAGGGCTATGAAAAACTGTTTTTT
CDR3: CASSLEGYEKLFF

V: TRBV19
D: .
size: few
J: TRBJ1-2
DNA: TGTGCCAGTAGTATCGGCATGGGGACGGGCTATGGCTACACCTTC
CDR3: CASSIGMGTGYGYTF

V: TRBV20-1
D: .
size: few
J: TRBJ2-1
DNA: TGCAGTGCTAGGGAGAATAGGAGTGAGCAGTTCTTC
CDR3: CSARENRSEQFF

V: TRBV11-2
D: .
size: few
J: TRBJ2-4
DNA: TGTGCCAGCAGCTCGGGCCCCAGCGGGAACATTCAGTACTTC
CDR3: CASSSGPSGNIQYF

V: TRBV7-9
D: .
size: .
J: TRBJ2-3
DNA: TGTGCCAGCAGCTTCAACAGGGCCCTCAGGGATACGCAGTATTTT
CDR3: CASSFNRALRDTQYF

V: TRBV12-3/TRBV12-4
D: TRBD1
size: many
J: TRBJ1-5
DNA: TGTGCCAGCAGGGGACAGGGATCGAGCAATCAGCCCCAGCATTTT
CDR3: CASRGQGSSNQPQHF

V: TRBV6-1
D: TRBD1
size: few
J: TRBJ2-1
DNA: TGTGCCAGCAGCCGGGACAGGGGGCTAAATGAGCAGTTCTTC
CDR3: CASSRDRGLNEQFF

V: TRBV27
D: .
size: many
J: TRBJ1-5
DNA: TGTGCCAGCAGTTTCAAGGGTGTCGGCTTTTCGTCTCAGCCCCAGCATTTT
CDR3: CASSFKGVGFSSQPQHF

V: TRBV3-1
D: .
size: few
J: TRBJ2-5
DNA: TGTGCCAGCAGCCAAATTCCAGGGGGGATTGAAGAGACCCAGTACTTC
CDR3: CASSQIPGGIEETQYF

V: TRBV15
D: .
size: .
J: TRBJ2-1
DNA: TGTGCCACCAGCAGAGGGGGACCCGGTGAGCAGTTCTTC
CDR3: CATSRGGPGEQFF

V: TRBV4-1
D: TRBD2
size: few
J: TRBJ2-3
DNA: TGCGCCAGCAGCCAAGTCCTAGCGGTGGTAGGCACAGATACGCAGTATTTT
CDR3: CASSQVLAVVGTDTQYF

V: TRBV3-1
D: TRBD1
size: .
J: TRBJ2-7
DNA: TGTGCCAGCAGCCAGGCCGGGACAGGGAGGTCCTACGAGCAGTACTTC
CDR3: CASSQAGTGRSYEQYF

V: TRBV6-2/TRBV6-3
D: .
size: many
J: TRBJ2-1
DNA: TGTGCCAGCAGCGGGTGGGGGTCGGAGGGTGAGCAGTTCTTC
CDR3: CASSGWGSEGEQFF

V: TRBV7-9
D: .
size: many
J: TRBJ2-2
DNA: TGTGCCAGCAGCTTACCGGTTTGGGGCACCGGGGAGCTGTTTTTT
CDR3: CASSLPVWGTGELFF

V: TRBV20-1
D: .
size: .
J: TRBJ2-7
DNA: TGCAGTGCTAGGACAGTTGCTACCTACGAGCAGTACTTC
CDR3: CSARTVATYEQYF

V: TRBV6-2/TRBV6-3
D: .
size: few
J: TRBJ2-3
DNA: TGTGCCAGCAGTTATGAAGAGGGGCATTACACAGATACGCAGTATTTT
CDR3: CASSYEEGHYTDTQYF

V: TRBV10-3
D: .
size: .
J: TRBJ2-3
DNA: TGTGCCATCAGTGTTAGGGGACTCGGGACAGGGGGACTAGCGGGCACAGATACGCAGTATTTT
CDR3: CAISVRGLGTGGLAGTDTQYF

V: TRBV5-1
D: TRBD1
size: .
J: TRBJ2-7
DNA: TGCGCCAGCAGCGTGGACAGGGAGCAGTACTTC
CDR3: CASSVDREQYF

V: TRBV4-2
D: TRBD2
size: many
J: TRBJ2-1
DNA: TGTGCCAGCAGCCAAGATAAGCGGGGGGAGCAGTTCTTC
CDR3: CASSQDKRGEQFF

V: TRBV3-1
D: TRBD1
size: .
J: TRBJ2-5
DNA: TGTGCCAGCAGCCACGGACAGGGGCAGACCCAGTACTTC
CDR3: CASSHGQGQTQYF

V: TRBV20-1
D: TRBD1
size: .
J: TRBJ2-5
DNA: TGCAGTGCTAGTGGGGACAGGGGGCTTCAAGAGACCCAGTACTTC
CDR3: CSASGDRGLQETQYF

V: TRBV5-1
D: TRBD1
size: many
J: TRBJ1-2
DNA: TGCGCCAGCAGCTTTGGACAGGGAGTCTATGGCTACACCTTC
CDR3: CASSFGQGVYGYTF

V: TRBV7-8
D: TRBD1
size: .
J: TRBJ2-3
DNA: TGTGCCAGCAGCTTTCATCGGGACAGGGGTGGCGATACGCAGTATTTT
CDR3: CASSFHRDRGGDTQYF

V: TRBV12-3/TRBV12-4
D: TRBD2
size: few
J: TRBJ2-5
DNA: TGTGCCAGCAGTTTAGGGGAGGGGTTGTTGGAGACCCAGTACTTC
CDR3: CASSLGEGLLETQYF

V: TRBV15
D: .
size: .
J: TRBJ2-1
DNA: TGTGCCACCAGCAGAGTTGCGACTACAACCTACAATGAGCAGTTCTTC
CDR3: CATSRVATTTYNEQFF

V: TRBV4-3
D: .
size: .
J: TRBJ2-3
DNA: TGCGCCAGCAGCCGAAAGCAGGGCAGGAACACAGATACGCAGTATTTT
CDR3: CASSRKQGRNTDTQYF

V: TRBV20-1
D: .
size: many
J: TRBJ2-5
DNA: TGCAGTGCTGTCTCCGAGGCTCAGTACTTC
CDR3: CSAVSEAQYF

V: TRBV5-1
D: TRBD1
size: many
J: TRBJ1-1
DNA: TGCGCCAGCAGCTTGGCGGGACAGGGTGTGAGCACTGAAGCTTTCTTT
CDR3: CASSLAGQGVSTEAFF

V: TRBV5-1
D: TRBD2
size: .
J: TRBJ2-2
DNA: TGCGCCAGCAGCCCCGCGGATTGGGGGAGGGCCAAAACCGGGGAGCTGTTTTTT
CDR3: CASSPADWGRAKTGELFF

V: TRBV20-1
D: .
size: many
J: TRBJ1-2
DNA: TGCAGTGCTAGAGATCGGTTGCGACAGCAGGCAGCGCGGGGCTACACCTTC
CDR3: CSARDRLRQQAARGYTF